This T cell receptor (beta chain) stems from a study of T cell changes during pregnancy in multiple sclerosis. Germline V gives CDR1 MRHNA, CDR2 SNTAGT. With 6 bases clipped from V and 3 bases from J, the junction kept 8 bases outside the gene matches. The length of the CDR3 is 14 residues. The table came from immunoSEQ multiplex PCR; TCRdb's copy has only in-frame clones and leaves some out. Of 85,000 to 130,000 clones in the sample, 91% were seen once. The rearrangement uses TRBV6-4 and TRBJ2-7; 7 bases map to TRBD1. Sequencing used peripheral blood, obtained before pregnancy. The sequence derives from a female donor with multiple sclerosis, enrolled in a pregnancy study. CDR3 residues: CASSGGQDRYEQYF. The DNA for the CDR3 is TGTGCCAGCAGCGGCGGACAGGACCGCTACGAGCAGTACTTC.